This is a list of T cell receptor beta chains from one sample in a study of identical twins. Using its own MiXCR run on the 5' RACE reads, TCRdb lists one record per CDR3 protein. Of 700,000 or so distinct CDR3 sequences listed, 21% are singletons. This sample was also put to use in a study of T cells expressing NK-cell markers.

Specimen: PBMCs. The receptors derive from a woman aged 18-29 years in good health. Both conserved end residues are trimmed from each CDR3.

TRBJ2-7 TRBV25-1 ASRSGGIVGEQY
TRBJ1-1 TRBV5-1 ASSLGAEHTEAF
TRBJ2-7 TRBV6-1 ASSARDSYEQY
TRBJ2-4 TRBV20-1 SAAPTGRDIQY
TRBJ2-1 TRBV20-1 SAVGLGLRNEQF
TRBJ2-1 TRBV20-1 SATSAPYNEQF
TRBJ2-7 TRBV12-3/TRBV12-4 ASSLPDYEQY
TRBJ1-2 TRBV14 ASSREFGGGGYGYT
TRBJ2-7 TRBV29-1 SASGLEEYEQY
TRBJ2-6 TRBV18 ASSLSPPGTARSGANVLT
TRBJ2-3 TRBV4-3 ASSQNLAGGTDTQY
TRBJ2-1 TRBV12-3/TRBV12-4 ASSFGQMLNEQF
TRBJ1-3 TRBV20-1 SAEDTNSGNTIY